These 21 T cell receptor beta chains were all obtained from the same sample, sequenced in a study of T cells in Graves' hyperthyroidism and ophthalmopathy. Template material for amplifying TCR beta CDR3 regions consisted of RNA transcripts. During a first-round RT-PCR of the TCR CDR3, the HTBI primer set was used. One entry per CDR3 protein, called by TCRdb with MiXCR from the multiplex PCR reads. The sample has around 290,000 distinct CDR3 sequences, 12% to 15% seen once. Input material: blood. The receptors originated from a woman between 40 and 55 years old with Graves' hyperthyroidism.

The table lists this clonotype with many counts. The V and J genes are TRBV13 and TRBJ2-1; 8 nucleotides line up with TRBD2. Germline CDR1 PRHDT, CDR2 FYEKMQ (reference sequence). The CDR3 totals 15 residues. V trimming: 5 bases; J trimming: 2 bases; junction bases outside the gene matches: 5. The CDR3 region is CASSPSGSTYNEQFF. The CDR3 DNA is TGTGCCAGCAGCCCGAGCGGGAGCACCTACAATGAGCAGTTCTTC.

This clonotype was counted a few times. The chain recombines TRBV3-1 with TRBJ2-2; D unclear. Germline V gene sequence: CDR1 LGHDT, CDR2 YNNKEL (reference sequence). With 4 bases removed from V and 5 bases from J, the gap between germline ends came to 11 bases. CDR3 size: 14 residues. The CDR3 reads CASSRMMATGELFF. DNA for the CDR3: TGTGCCAGCAGCCGGATGATGGCTACCGGGGAGCTGTTTTTT.

The chain couples TRBV11-1 to TRBJ2-1; TRBD2 aligns across 13 bases. V dropped 4 bases and J dropped 8; count of bases not matched to a gene: 5. This CDR3 has 15 residues. The germline CDR1 and CDR2 sequences are SGHAT and FQDESV (reference sequence). The chain's CDR3 is CASSSGLAGVHEQFF. CDR3 bases: TGTGCCAGCAGCTCCGGACTAGCGGGAGTCCATGAGCAGTTCTTC.

This clonotype has ten or more counts. The chain couples TRBV6-2 or TRBV6-3 to TRBJ2-7, with D perhaps being TRBD1 or TRBD2 (7 bases each). V shed 5 bases and J shed 1 base, with 12 bases lying between them. From germline, CDR1 is MNHEY and CDR2 SVGEGT. The CDR3 totals 14 residues. CDR3 loop: CASSGTAGSYEQYF. CDR3 coding DNA: TGTGCCAGCAGTGGGACAGCGGGATCCTACGAGCAGTACTTC.

This clonotype was observed a few times. CDR3: CASGLVLGQGYQPQHF. In DNA form, the CDR3 reads TGTGCTAGTGGTTTGGTACTGGGGCAGGGATACCAGCCCCAGCATTTT. The chain uses TRBV12-5 and TRBJ1-5; TRBD1 is a possible D gene (5 bases). The CDR3 runs to 16 residues. The germline V gene has CDR1 LGHNT and CDR2 FRNRAP. The germline V and J ends were trimmed by 0 bases and 7 bases, with 16 bases remaining between them.

The chain recombines TRBV19 with TRBJ1-4; no firm D call. Per germline, CDR1 LNHDA and CDR2 SQIVND (reference sequence). V was pared by 5 bases and J by 8 bases, with 12 bases between. This CDR3 comprises 13 residues. The CDR3 here is CASSRGESEKLFF. For the CDR3, the DNA is TGTGCCAGTAGTCGTGGGGAAAGCGAAAAACTGTTTTTT.

This clonotype was detected many times. The chain carries TRBV6-5 and TRBJ2-7; D gene unclear. This CDR3 region has 14 residues. V dropped 2 bases and J dropped 0 bases, with 8 bases sitting between them. Germline V gene data show CDR1 as MNHEY and CDR2 as SVGAGI. In DNA form, the CDR3 reads TGTGCCAGCAGTTACACCAGGAACTCCTACGAGCAGTACTTC. Protein product: CASSYTRNSYEQYF.

The table lists this clonotype with many counts. The V call is TRBV20-1, the J call TRBJ2-7, with TRBD2 matching 12 bases. J lost 5 bases, V lost 2 bases, and 4 bases had no gene match. The CDR3 runs 14 residues. Germline V CDR1 and CDR2: DFQATT, SNEGSKA (reference sequence). The CDR3 coding sequence is TGCAGTGCTAGACTAGCGGGAGGGCCCCACGAGCAGTACTTC. Encoded protein: CSARLAGGPHEQYF.

The genes are TRBV3-1 and TRBJ1-6, with D maybe TRBD1 (5 bases). The CDR3 is 15 amino acids. Germline loops: CDR1 LGHDT, CDR2 YNNKEL (reference sequence). V lost 5 bases and J lost 11, with 19 bases in between. The CDR3 loop is CASSSSGLRVAPLHF. CDR3 coding DNA: TGTGCCAGCAGCTCTTCGGGGCTGAGAGTGGCACCCCTCCACTTT.

This clonotype was recorded at least ten times. The chain joins TRBV2 to TRBJ2-1; D is unresolved. The CDR3 spans 12 residues. V shed 6 bases and J shed 4 bases, with 7 bases lying between them. Germline CDR1 reads SNHLY; CDR2 reads FYNNEI. CDR3 residues: CASRGSYNEQFF. CDR3 DNA: TGTGCCAGCAGGGGGTCATACAATGAGCAGTTCTTC.

This clonotype showed up many times. J is TRBJ2-1 and V is TRBV20-1, with D perhaps matching TRBD1 (6 bases). Trimming left V 0 bases short and J 1 base short, with 10 bases between. This CDR3 region has 15 residues. Germline assignment: CDR1 DFQATT and CDR2 SNEGSKA (reference sequence). CDR3 coding DNA: TGCAGTGCTAGAGATACTCAGGGGTCCTACAATGAGCAGTTCTTC. Residues: CSARDTQGSYNEQFF.

Worth noting for this clonotype: Possible read error: a much larger clone is one base away. The rearrangement joins TRBV2 to TRBJ1-4; 7 bases match TRBD1. Germline V lookup: CDR1 SNHLY, CDR2 FYNNEI. The CDR3 loop spans 15 amino acids. CDR3: CASTRDRASNGKLFF. CDR3 sequence (DNA): TGTGCCAGCACCCGCGACAGGGCCTCTAATGGAAAACTGTTTTTT.

This clonotype was seen at least ten times. The chain recombines TRBV5-4 with TRBJ2-5, with D tentatively TRBD1 or TRBD2 (6 bases each). V was trimmed by 3 bases and J by 6 bases, leaving 18 bases between them. The CDR3 has 15 amino acids. The germline V gene has CDR1 SGHNT and CDR2 YYREEE (reference sequence). The CDR3 is CASSSRGTGYKTQYF. Written as DNA, the CDR3 is TGTGCCAGCAGCTCGAGGGGGACTGGCTATAAGACCCAGTACTTC.

The CDR3 is CASGLVWDTGELFF. The DNA of the CDR3 is TGTGCTAGTGGTTTGGTATGGGACACCGGGGAGCTGTTTTTT. The gene calls are TRBV12-5 and TRBJ2-2; D not certain. The germline V and J ends were trimmed by 0 bases and 3 bases, with 5 bases remaining between them. This CDR3 is built from 14 residues. CDR1 is LGHNT, CDR2 FRNRAP, per germline.

This clonotype was recorded at least ten times. The chain combines TRBV6-5 with TRBJ2-3, with TRBD1 matching over 7 bases. The CDR3 covers 17 residues. The junction had 7 bases not matched to a gene; V was cut back by 0 bases and J by 1 base. Germline CDR1 MNHEY, CDR2 SVGAGI. CDR3 residues: CASSYSMTGQGTDTQYF. The CDR3 DNA is TGTGCCAGCAGTTACTCGATGACAGGGCAGGGCACAGATACGCAGTATTTT.

This clonotype has at least ten counts. The chain joins TRBV29-1 to TRBJ2-3; D is unclear. Germline lookup yields CDR1 SQVTM and CDR2 ANQGSEA. V lost 3 bases and J lost 4, with 8 bases in between. The CDR3 has 12 amino acids. CDR3 sequence: CSVDFGSDTQYF. The CDR3 nucleotides are TGCAGCGTTGACTTCGGGTCAGATACGCAGTATTTT.

This clonotype has ten or more counts. The CDR3 protein is CASSLGRFEGSEAFF. The CDR3 DNA sequence: TGCGCCAGCAGCTTGGGACGGTTTGAAGGCTCTGAAGCTTTCTTT. The chain recombines TRBV5-1 with TRBJ1-1; D gene uncertain. The CDR3 consists of 15 residues. V was trimmed by 0 bases and J by 6 bases, leaving 15 bases between them. CDR1 is SGHRS, CDR2 YFSETQ, per germline. Together with reference TRBV5-1 and TRBJ1-1, the CDR3 gives the full variable domain: KAGVTQTPRYLIKTRGQQVTLSCSPISGHRSVSWYQQTPGQGLQFLFEYFSETQRNKGNFPGRFSGRQFSNSRSEMNVSTLELGDSALYLCASSLGRFEGSEAFFGQGTRLTVV.

The rearrangement uses TRBV14 and TRBJ2-5; D remains unclear. Germline CDR1 reads SGHDN; CDR2 reads FVKESK. The length of the CDR3 is 14 residues. V lost 1 base to trimming and J lost 8 bases, with 14 bases between them. The CDR3 bases are TGTGCCAGCAGCCAAGGAACCCCGGTTGGAACCCAGTACTTC. Residues: CASSQGTPVGTQYF. The full variable domain, with the rest looked up from reference TRBV14 and TRBJ2-5, is EAGVTQFPSHSVIEKGQTVTLRCDPISGHDNLYWYRRVMGKEIKFLLHFVKESKQDESGMPNNRFLAERTGGTYSTLKVQPAELEDSGVYFCASSQGTPVGTQYFGPGTRLLVL.

The rearrangement uses TRBV5-8 and TRBJ2-2; D is unclear. V shed 6 bases and J shed 5 bases, with 14 bases lying between them. The CDR3 length is 14 residues. CDR1 and CDR2 (germline): SGHTS, YDEGEE. DNA of the CDR3: TGTGCCAGCACCTTCGAAAGGTGGACCGGGGAGCTGTTTTTT. It translates to CASTFERWTGELFF.

The sample holds many counts of this clonotype. V gene TRBV3-1 combines with J gene TRBJ2-3, with 8 bases matching TRBD1. CDR1 LGHDT and CDR2 YNNKEL come from the germline V gene (reference sequence). V dropped 4 bases and J dropped 6; count of bases not matched to a gene: 6. This CDR3 has 14 residues. As DNA, the CDR3 is TGTGCCAGCAGCCTCAGGACAGGGTTGGATACGCAGTATTTT. Protein sequence: CASSLRTGLDTQYF.

V is TRBV27 and J is TRBJ1-5; tentative D call: TRBD1 (6 bases). The V gene's germline CDR1 is MNHEY and CDR2 SMNVEV (reference sequence). The V and J ends lost 11 bases and 11 bases respectively, with 19 bases between them. This CDR3 has 12 residues. In DNA form, the CDR3 reads TGTGCCCGCCTTCTGGGGGGGGCGACCCAGCATTTT. Translation: CARLLGGATQHF.